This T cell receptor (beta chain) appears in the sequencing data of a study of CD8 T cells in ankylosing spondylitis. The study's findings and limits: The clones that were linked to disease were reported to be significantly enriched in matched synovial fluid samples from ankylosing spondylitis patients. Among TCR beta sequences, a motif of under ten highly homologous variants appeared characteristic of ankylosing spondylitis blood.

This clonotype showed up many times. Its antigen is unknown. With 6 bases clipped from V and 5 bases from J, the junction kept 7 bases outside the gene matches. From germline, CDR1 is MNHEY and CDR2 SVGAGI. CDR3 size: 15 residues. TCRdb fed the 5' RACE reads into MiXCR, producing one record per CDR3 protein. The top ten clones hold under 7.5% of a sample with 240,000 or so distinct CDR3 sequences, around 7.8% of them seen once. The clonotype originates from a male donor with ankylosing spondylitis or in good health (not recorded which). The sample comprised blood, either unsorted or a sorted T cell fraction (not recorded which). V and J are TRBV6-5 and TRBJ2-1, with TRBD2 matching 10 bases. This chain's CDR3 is CASSHGLAANNEQFF. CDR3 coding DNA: TGTGCCAGCAGCCACGGACTAGCGGCTAACAATGAGCAGTTCTTC.